Here is one T cell receptor (beta chain) with its context. V was clipped by 1 base and J by 5 bases, with 5 bases between them. The CDR3 has 12 amino acids. CDR1 and CDR2 (germline): SGHTS, YDEGEE. The data were taken from a study of blood T cell repertoires in COVID-19. Study details: The cDNA or gDNA used as material had been derived from T cells, B-cell-depleted T cells, or PBMCs.

Authors' methods: Reference gene primers were amplified, and this amplification served to estimate nucleated cell counts. The method was immunoSEQ multiplex PCR; TCRdb's version includes in-frame clones alone and lacks a portion of them. From that table come the V and J calls and clone size; the DNA was used to work out D and trimming. Seen here are 250,000 to 300,000 clones, roughly 90% observed once, and the top ten hold around 3%. Sample: peripheral blood. The chain joins TRBV5-8 to TRBJ2-3, with TRBD2 as a possible D gene (5 bases). The TCR originated in a woman aged 25 to 45 with active or convalescent COVID-19. The CDR3 DNA reads as TGTGCCAGCAGCTTGCGGGGAGATACGCAGTATTTT. As protein: CASSLRGDTQYF.